This entry is about one TCR beta chain. What it recognizes is unknown. This entry comes from a study of CD4 T cells in relation to SARS-CoV-2 and coronaviruses. Unexposed donor CD4+ T cells date from about 2011-2019, before the COVID-19 pandemic. After about 10 days of culture, CD4+ T cells were isolated. Profiled with immunoSEQ multiplex PCR; TCRdb holds only in-frame clones, not every one. The sample gives roughly 16,000 clones, 80% to 85% of which show up once; over 40% is in the top ten. The germline V and J ends were trimmed by 1 base and 5 bases, with 17 bases remaining between them. This CDR3 is built from 16 residues. Germline V gene data show CDR1 as MNHEY and CDR2 as SMNVEV (reference sequence).

Input material: CD4+ T cells from PBMCs, cultured in vitro. This clonotype was sampled from a human donor in good health. The chain uses TRBV27 and TRBJ2-5, with D tentatively TRBD1 or TRBD2 (5 bases each). The CDR3 loop reads CASSLLTQGGWETQYF. DNA for the CDR3: TGTGCCAGCAGTTTATTAACGCAGGGCGGGTGGGAGACCCAGTACTTC.